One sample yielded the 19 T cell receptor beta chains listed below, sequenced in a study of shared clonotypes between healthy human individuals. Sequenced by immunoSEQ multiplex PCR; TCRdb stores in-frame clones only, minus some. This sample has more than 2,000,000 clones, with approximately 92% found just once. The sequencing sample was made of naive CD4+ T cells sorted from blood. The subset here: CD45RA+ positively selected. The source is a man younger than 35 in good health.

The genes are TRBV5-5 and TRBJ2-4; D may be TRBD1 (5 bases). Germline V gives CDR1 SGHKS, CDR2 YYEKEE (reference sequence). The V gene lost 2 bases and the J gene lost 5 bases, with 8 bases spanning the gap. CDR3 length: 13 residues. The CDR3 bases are TGTGCCAGCAGCTTCTGGGGCCAAAACATTCAGTACTTC. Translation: CASSFWGQNIQYF.

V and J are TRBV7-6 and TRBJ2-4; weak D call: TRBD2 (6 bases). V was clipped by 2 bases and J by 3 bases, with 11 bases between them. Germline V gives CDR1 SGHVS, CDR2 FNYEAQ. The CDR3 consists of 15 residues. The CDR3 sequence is CASSLNGEVKNIQYF. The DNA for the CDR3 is TGTGCCAGCAGCTTAAATGGGGAGGTCAAAAACATTCAGTACTTC.

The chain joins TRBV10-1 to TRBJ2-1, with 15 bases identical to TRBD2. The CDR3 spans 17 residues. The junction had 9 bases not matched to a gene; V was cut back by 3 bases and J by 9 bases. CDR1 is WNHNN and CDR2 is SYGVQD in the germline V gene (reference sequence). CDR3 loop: CASSDSVGTSGRSEQFF. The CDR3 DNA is TGCGCCAGCAGTGACTCCGTCGGGACTAGCGGGAGGAGTGAGCAGTTCTTC.

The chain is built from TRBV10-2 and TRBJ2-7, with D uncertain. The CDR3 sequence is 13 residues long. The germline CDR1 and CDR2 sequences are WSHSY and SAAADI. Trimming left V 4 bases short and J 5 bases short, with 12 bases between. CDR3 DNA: TGCGCCAGCAGTGTCCTTTCTACCCACGAGCAGTACTTC. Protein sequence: CASSVLSTHEQYF.

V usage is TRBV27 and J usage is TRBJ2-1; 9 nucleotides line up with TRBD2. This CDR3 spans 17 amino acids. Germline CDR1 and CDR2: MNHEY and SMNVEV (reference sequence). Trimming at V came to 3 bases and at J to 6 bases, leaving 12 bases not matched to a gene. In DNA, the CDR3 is TGTGCCAGCAGTTTGGGGCGGGAGGGCCTCCCTCCCAATGAGCAGTTCTTC. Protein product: CASSLGREGLPPNEQFF.

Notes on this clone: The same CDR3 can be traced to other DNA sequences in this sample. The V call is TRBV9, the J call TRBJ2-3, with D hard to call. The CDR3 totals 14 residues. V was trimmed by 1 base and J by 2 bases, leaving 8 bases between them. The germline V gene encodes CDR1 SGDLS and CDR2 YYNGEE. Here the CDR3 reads CASSVSDNTDTQYF. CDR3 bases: TGTGCCAGCAGCGTATCAGATAACACAGATACGCAGTATTTT.

CDR3 amino acids: CASSRRDMGIVDIQYF. The CDR3, as DNA: TGTGCCAGTAGTCGCCGGGACATGGGGATTGTAGACATTCAGTACTTC. The chain carries TRBV19 and TRBJ2-4; tentative D call: TRBD1 (6 bases). CDR3 length equals 16 residues. V was trimmed by 5 bases and J by 8 bases, leaving 22 bases between them. Germline V CDR1 and CDR2: LNHDA, SQIVND (reference sequence).

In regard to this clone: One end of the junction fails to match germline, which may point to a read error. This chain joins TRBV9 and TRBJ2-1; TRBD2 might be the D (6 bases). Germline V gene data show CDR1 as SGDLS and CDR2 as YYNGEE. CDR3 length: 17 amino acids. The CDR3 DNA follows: TGTGCCAGCAGGGTAGGGCAGAGCGGACTAAAGGAGGATGAGCAGTTCTTC. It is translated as CASRVGQSGLKEDEQFF.

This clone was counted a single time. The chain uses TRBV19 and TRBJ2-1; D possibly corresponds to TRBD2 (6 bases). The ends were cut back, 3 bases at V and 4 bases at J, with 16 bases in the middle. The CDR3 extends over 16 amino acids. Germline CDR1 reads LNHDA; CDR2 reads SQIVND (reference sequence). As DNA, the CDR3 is TGTGCCAGTAGTATCGTTTCGGCGGGATCGTACAATGAGCAGTTCTTC. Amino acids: CASSIVSAGSYNEQFF.

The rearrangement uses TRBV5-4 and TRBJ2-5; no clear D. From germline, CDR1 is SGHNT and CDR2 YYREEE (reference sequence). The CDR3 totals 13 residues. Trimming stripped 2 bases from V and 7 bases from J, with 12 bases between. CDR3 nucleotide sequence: TGTGCCAGCAGCTTATCCGGAGTAGGGACCCAGTACTTC. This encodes CASSLSGVGTQYF.

CDR3: CSVSTSGLSNEQFF. The CDR3 DNA sequence: TGCAGCGTCTCGACTAGCGGGCTGAGCAATGAGCAGTTCTTC. This chain uses TRBV29-1 with TRBJ2-1; TRBD2 matches at 10 bases. The V gene's germline CDR1 is SQVTM and CDR2 ANQGSEA. This CDR3 is built from 14 residues. The V and J ends lost 6 bases and 6 bases, in that order; junction bases with no gene match: 8.

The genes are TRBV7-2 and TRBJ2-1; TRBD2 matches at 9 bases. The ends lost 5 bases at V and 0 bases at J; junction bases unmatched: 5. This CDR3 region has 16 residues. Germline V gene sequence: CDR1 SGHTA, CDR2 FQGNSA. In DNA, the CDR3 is TGTGCCAGCAGCCCCGCGGGGGGGAGCTCCTACAATGAGCAGTTCTTC. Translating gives CASSPAGGSSYNEQFF.

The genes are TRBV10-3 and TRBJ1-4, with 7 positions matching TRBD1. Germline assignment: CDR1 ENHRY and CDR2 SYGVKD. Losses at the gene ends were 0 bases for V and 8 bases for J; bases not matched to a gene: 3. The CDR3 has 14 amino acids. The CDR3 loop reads CAISESGGEEKLFF. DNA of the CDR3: TGTGCCATCAGTGAGTCAGGGGGCGAGGAAAAACTGTTTTTT.

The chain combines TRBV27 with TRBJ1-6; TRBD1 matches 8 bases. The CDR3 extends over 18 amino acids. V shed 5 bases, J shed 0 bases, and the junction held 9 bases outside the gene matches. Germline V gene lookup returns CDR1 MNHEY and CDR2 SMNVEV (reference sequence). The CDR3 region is CASSPRTGKSSYNSPLHF. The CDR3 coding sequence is TGTGCCAGCAGTCCCAGGACAGGGAAGAGCTCCTATAATTCACCCCTCCACTTT.

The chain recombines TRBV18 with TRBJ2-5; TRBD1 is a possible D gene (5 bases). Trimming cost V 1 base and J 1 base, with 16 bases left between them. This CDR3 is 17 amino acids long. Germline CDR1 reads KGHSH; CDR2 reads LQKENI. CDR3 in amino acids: CASSPQPPATVQETQYF. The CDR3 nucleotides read TGTGCCAGCTCACCACAGCCACCCGCGACAGTCCAAGAGACCCAGTACTTC.

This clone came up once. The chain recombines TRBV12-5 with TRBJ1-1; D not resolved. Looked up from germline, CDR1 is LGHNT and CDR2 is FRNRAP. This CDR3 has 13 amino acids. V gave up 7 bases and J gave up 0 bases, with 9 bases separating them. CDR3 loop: CASAVEMNTEAFF. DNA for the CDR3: TGTGCTAGTGCCGTAGAAATGAACACTGAAGCTTTCTTT.

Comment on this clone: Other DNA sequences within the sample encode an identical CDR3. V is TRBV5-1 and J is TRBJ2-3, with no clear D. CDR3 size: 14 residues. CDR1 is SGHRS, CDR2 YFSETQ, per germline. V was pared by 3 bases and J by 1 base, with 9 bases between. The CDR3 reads CASSSRSGTDTQYF. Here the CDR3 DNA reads TGCGCCAGCAGCTCCCGGAGCGGCACAGATACGCAGTATTTT.

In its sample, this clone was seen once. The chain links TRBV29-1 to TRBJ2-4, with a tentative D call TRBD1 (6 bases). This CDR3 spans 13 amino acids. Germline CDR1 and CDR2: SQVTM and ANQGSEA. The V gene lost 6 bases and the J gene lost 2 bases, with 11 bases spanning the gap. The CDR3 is CSVPDRTKNIQYF. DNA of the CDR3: TGCAGCGTCCCGGACAGAACCAAAAACATTCAGTACTTC.

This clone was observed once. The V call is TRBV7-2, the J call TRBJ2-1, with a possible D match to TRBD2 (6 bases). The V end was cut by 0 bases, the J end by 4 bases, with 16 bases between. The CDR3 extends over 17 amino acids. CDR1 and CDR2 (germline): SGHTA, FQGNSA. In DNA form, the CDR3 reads TGTGCCAGCAGCTTAGCGCGTTATCTAGCGCCGTACAATGAGCAGTTCTTC. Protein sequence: CASSLARYLAPYNEQFF.